The clone carrying this TCR beta chain was detected a few times. The sample belongs to a study of control samples from healthy donors and cancer patients. Assay: immunoSEQ multiplex PCR; the TCRdb copy retains only in-frame clones and omits some. The repertoire holds just over 90,000 clones, 85% to 90% seen once, with roughly 1.3% in the top ten. Germline CDR1 and CDR2: ENHRY and SYGVKD. J lost 3 bases, V lost 10 bases, and 4 bases had no gene match. This CDR3 contains 13 residues. Source material: blood. The sequence derives from a woman in her forties or fifties in good health. The chain carries TRBV10-3 and TRBJ2-3, with TRBD2 identical over 10 bases. The CDR3 spells CATGLARTDTQYF. In nucleotides, the CDR3 is TGTGCCACGGGACTAGCGAGAACAGATACGCAGTATTTT.